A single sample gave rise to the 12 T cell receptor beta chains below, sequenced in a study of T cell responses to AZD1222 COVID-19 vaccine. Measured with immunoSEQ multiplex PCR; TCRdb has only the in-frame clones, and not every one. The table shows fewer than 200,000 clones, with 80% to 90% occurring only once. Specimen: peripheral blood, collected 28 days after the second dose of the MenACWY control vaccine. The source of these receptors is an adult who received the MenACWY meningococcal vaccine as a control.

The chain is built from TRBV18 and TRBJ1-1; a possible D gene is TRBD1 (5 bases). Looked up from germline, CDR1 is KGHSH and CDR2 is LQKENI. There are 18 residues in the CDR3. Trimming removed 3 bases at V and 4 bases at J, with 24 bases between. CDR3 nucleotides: TGTGCCAGCTCACCTATTTTCCAGGGCGCGGTGGTAACCACTGAAGCTTTCTTT. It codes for CASSPIFQGAVVTTEAFF.

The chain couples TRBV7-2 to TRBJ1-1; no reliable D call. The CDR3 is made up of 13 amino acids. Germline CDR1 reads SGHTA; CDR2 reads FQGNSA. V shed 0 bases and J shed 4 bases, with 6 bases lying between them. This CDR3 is CASSLAVSTEAFF. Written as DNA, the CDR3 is TGTGCCAGCAGCTTAGCGGTAAGCACTGAAGCTTTCTTT.

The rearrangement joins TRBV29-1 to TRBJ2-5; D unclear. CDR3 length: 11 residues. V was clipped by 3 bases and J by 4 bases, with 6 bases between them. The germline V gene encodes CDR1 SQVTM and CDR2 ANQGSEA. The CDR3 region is CSVDQTETQYF. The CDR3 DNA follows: TGCAGCGTTGATCAGACAGAGACCCAGTACTTC.

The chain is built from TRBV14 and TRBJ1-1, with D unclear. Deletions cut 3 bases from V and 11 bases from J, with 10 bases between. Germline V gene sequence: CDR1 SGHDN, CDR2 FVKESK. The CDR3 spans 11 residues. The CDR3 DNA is TGTGCCAGCAGCCAGGACGGAGCGGCTTTCTTT. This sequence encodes CASSQDGAAFF. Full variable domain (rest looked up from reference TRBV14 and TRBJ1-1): EAGVTQFPSHSVIEKGQTVTLRCDPISGHDNLYWYRRVMGKEIKFLLHFVKESKQDESGMPNNRFLAERTGGTYSTLKVQPAELEDSGVYFCASSQDGAAFFGQGTRLTVV.

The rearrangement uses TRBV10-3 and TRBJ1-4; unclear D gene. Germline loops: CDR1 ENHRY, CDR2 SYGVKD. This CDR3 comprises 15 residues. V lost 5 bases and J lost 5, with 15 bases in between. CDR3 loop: CAISSTDQPNEKLFF. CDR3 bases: TGTGCCATCAGTTCCACGGACCAACCAAATGAAAAACTGTTTTTT.

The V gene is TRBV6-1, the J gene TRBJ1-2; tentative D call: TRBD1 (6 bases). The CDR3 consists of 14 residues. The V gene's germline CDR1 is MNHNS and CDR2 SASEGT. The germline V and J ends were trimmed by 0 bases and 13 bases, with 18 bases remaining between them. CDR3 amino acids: CASSEALGQPEGTF. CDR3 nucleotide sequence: TGTGCCAGCAGTGAAGCGCTGGGACAACCCGAGGGCACCTTC.

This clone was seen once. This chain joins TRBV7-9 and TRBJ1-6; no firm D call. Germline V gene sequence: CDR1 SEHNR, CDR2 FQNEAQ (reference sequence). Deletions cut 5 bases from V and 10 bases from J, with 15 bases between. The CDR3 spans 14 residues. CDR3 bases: TGTGCCAGCAGCACGGGGAGGCTAGGCTCACCCCTCCACTTT. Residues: CASSTGRLGSPLHF.

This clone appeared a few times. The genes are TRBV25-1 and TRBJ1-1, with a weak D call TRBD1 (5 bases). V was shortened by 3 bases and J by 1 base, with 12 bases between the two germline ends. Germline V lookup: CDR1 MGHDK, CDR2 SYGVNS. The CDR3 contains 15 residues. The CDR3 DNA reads TGTGCCAGCAGTGAGATCGGACACTCGAACACTGAAGCTTTCTTT. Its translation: CASSEIGHSNTEAFF.

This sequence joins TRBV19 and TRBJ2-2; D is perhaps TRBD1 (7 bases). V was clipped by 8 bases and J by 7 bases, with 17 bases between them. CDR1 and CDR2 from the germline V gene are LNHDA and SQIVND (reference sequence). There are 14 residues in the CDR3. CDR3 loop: CASGGTAGVGELFF. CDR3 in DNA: TGTGCCAGTGGCGGGACAGCCGGAGTCGGGGAGCTGTTTTTT.

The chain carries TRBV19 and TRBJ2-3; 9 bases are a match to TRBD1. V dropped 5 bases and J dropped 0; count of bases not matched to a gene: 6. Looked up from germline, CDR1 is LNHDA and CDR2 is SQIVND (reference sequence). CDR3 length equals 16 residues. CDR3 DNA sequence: TGTGCCAGTAGTTCCGCCGGGACAGGGAGCACAGATACGCAGTATTTT. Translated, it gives CASSSAGTGSTDTQYF.

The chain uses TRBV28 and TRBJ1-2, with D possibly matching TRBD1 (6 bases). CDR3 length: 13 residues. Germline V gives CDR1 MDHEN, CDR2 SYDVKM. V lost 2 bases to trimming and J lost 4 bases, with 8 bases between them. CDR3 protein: CASSLGGGYGYTF. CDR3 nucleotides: TGTGCCAGCAGTTTAGGGGGCGGCTATGGCTACACCTTC.

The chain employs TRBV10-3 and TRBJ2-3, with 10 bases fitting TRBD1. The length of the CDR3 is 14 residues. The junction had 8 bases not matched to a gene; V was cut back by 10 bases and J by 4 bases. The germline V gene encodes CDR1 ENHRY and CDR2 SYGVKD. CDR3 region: CATSQGTGADTQYF. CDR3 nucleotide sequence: TGTGCCACCAGCCAGGGGACAGGGGCAGATACGCAGTATTTT.